Given below is one T cell receptor beta chain in context. Its antigen is as yet unknown. The data belong to a study of blood T cells in healthy people across ages. Study-wide background: Per every two T cells, about one barcoded beta molecule was captured by template switching.

V lost 2 bases and J lost 4, with 14 bases in between. Germline V gives CDR1 MRHNA, CDR2 SNTAGT. CDR3 size: 16 residues. PCR was performed a second time for about 6 to 12 cycles using a sample-barcoded 5' primer and a J-beta primer mix. Each CDR3 protein gets one entry after TCRdb re-called the 5' RACE reads with MiXCR. This table has under 850,000 distinct CDR3 sequences, about 34% appearing once. Findings and limits, study-wide: As naive T cell percentage varied, TCR beta diversity correlated strongly with it. Estimates based on one million T cells were treated as lower bounds. The recorded TCR beta diversity per million T cells decreased in a roughly linear manner with age.

This rearrangement joins TRBV6-4 to TRBJ2-2, with D possibly matching TRBD1 (6 bases). The specimen sequenced was blood. This receptor was obtained from a man aged 18-30 years in good health. The CDR3 region has the DNA TGTGCCAGCAGTGACGGGCAGGGGATGGGCACCGGGGAGCTGTTTTTT. Its translation: CASSDGQGMGTGELFF.